This is a list of T cell receptor beta chains from one sample in a study of cytomegalovirus exposure and HLA in healthy donors. Sequencing used immunoSEQ multiplex PCR; TCRdb keeps in-frame clones, though not all of them. The sample consists of roughly 71,000 clones, 70% to 75% of them appearing once. Sequencing was performed on PBMCs. The origin of the receptors is a human donor in good health. CDR3s include the opening cysteine and the closing phenylalanine or tryptophan. The D gene is left open where the match is weak. Clone size is not always given. Where it is, it says once, few, many or a class for expanded clones.

clone_size	d_call	cdr3_length	j_call	v_call	cdr3_aa	cdr3_nt
few	TRBD1	17	TRBJ2-6	TRBV23-1	CASSPGQGVSGANVLTF	TGCGCCAGCAGTCCGGGACAGGGGGTCTCTGGGGCCAACGTCCTGACTTTC
.	.	12	TRBJ2-7	TRBV2	CASSVGGSEQYF	TGTGCCAGCAGCGTTGGAGGCTCCGAGCAGTACTTC
.	.	14	TRBJ2-1	TRBV18	CASSPPGVRNEQFF	TGTGCCAGCTCACCACCCGGGGTGCGCAATGAGCAGTTCTTC
.	TRBD1	17	TRBJ2-3	TRBV19	CASSISHGTGVTDTQYF	TGTGCCAGTAGTATATCCCATGGGACAGGAGTCACAGATACGCAGTATTTT
.	.	14	TRBJ1-2	TRBV6-5	CASRRKGQVYGYTF	TGTGCCAGCAGGCGCAAGGGGCAGGTCTATGGCTACACCTTC
.	TRBD1	13	TRBJ2-7	TRBV10-3	CAIQRQGADEQYF	TGTGCCATCCAGAGACAGGGGGCCGACGAGCAGTACTTC
once	TRBD1	15	TRBJ1-3	TRBV9	CASGGTGSGGNTIYF	TGTGCCAGCGGGGGGACAGGTTCAGGTGGAAACACCATATATTTT
few	.	15	TRBJ2-7	TRBV27	CASQSRNRAAYEQYF	TGTGCCAGCCAATCTCGGAACAGGGCGGCCTACGAGCAGTACTTC
.	.	12	TRBJ2-1	TRBV21-1	CASSKLAGEQFF	TGTGCCAGCAGCAAACTAGCGGGTGAGCAGTTCTTC
.	.	13	TRBJ1-2	TRBV5-1	CASSAGQNYGYTF	TGCGCCAGCAGCGCAGGACAGAACTATGGCTACACCTTC
few	TRBD1	15	TRBJ1-3	TRBV30	CAWSPGFRGLHTIYF	TGTGCCTGGTCACCTGGGTTCAGGGGGCTGCACACCATATATTTT
once	TRBD1	17	TRBJ2-6	TRBV30	CAGGGQGGPAGANVLTF	TGTGCCGGAGGCGGACAGGGGGGTCCCGCTGGGGCCAACGTCCTGACTTTC
few	.	13	TRBJ2-1	TRBV5-1	CASSSLSYNEQFF	TGCGCCAGCAGCTCACTCTCCTACAATGAGCAGTTCTTC
.	.	14	TRBJ2-5	TRBV4-1	CASSQLHVRETQYF	TGCGCCAGCAGCCAACTTCATGTCCGGGAGACTCAGTACTTC
.	TRBD2	15	TRBJ2-7	TRBV4-2	CASSQGGLAGDEQYF	TGTGCCAGCAGCCAGGGGGGACTAGCGGGAGACGAGCAGTACTTC
.	.	15	TRBJ2-1	TRBV29-1	CSVELNERVSGEQFF	TGCAGCGTTGAATTAAACGAGCGGGTCTCGGGAGAGCAGTTCTTC
.	.	15	TRBJ1-3	TRBV27	CASSLEWGLGNTIYF	TGTGCCAGCAGTTTAGAATGGGGGCTGGGAAACACCATATATTTT
.	TRBD2	15	TRBJ2-1	TRBV27	CASVPREGSYNEQFF	TGTGCCAGCGTGCCTCGGGAGGGCTCCTACAATGAGCAGTTCTTC
.	TRBD1	15	TRBJ2-7	TRBV28	CASSMGQGTSYEQYF	TGTGCCAGCAGTATGGGACAGGGGACCTCCTACGAGCAGTACTTC
few	TRBD1	14	TRBJ1-2	TRBV5-4	CASSLTGVAYGYTF	TGTGCCAGCAGCCTGACAGGGGTTGCCTATGGCTACACCTTC
few	TRBD1	16	TRBJ1-5	TRBV27	CASSHGTGGAGQPQHF	TGTGCCAGCAGTCACGGGACAGGGGGCGCCGGTCAGCCCCAGCATTTT
.	TRBD1	16	TRBJ2-7	TRBV7-6	CASSPRGTGGTYEQYF	TGTGCCAGCAGCCCTAGAGGGACAGGGGGTACCTACGAGCAGTACTTC
.	.	13	TRBJ2-3	TRBV29-1	CSVRRGSTDTQYF	TGCAGCGTCCGGCGGGGAAGCACAGATACGCAGTATTTT
.	.	13	TRBJ2-5	TRBV5-4	CASSLNGAETQYF	TGTGCCAGCAGCTTGAATGGAGCAGAGACCCAGTACTTC
once	TRBD1	14	TRBJ1-5	TRBV4-1	CASSARTGNQPQHF	TGCGCCAGCAGCGCCCGGACAGGGAATCAGCCCCAGCATTTT
medium-sized	.	15	TRBJ1-2	TRBV6-6	CASSYLHRTDCGYTF	TGTGCCAGCAGTTACCTACATCGGACAGATTGTGGCTACACCTTC
.	TRBD1	17	TRBJ2-6	TRBV28	CASTPTGGRRGANVLTF	TGTGCCAGCACCCCGACAGGGGGAAGGAGGGGGGCCAACGTCCTGACTTTC
.	.	15	TRBJ2-3	TRBV2	CASRGGASSRDTQYF	TGTGCCAGCAGAGGGGGAGCCTCCTCGAGGGATACGCAGTATTTT